These 9 T cell receptor beta chains were all obtained from the same sample, sequenced in a study of cytomegalovirus exposure and HLA in healthy donors. 13 Jbeta primers and 60 Vbeta primers were used for the PCR. Repertoires were generated with immunoSEQ multiplex PCR, while TCRdb's copy carries only in-frame clones and drops some. The profile shows some 130,000 clones, around 76% of them singletons. The sequencing input was PBMCs. These receptor sequences come from a male donor in good health and CMV-seronegative.

The V and J genes are TRBV4-3 and TRBJ2-3, with 13 bases that match TRBD2. V gave up 0 bases and J gave up 7 bases; unmatched junction bases: 10. Germline lookup yields CDR1 LGHNA and CDR2 YSLEER. The CDR3 runs 18 residues. The DNA for the CDR3 is TGCGCCAGCAGCCAAGAAACGGGGACTAGCGGGACGCACAATACGCAGTATTTT. Protein: CASSQETGTSGTHNTQYF.

The DNA for the CDR3 is TGTGCCAGCAGCTTGGCCGCCTCGCGTCCTTCCAATGAGCAGTTCTTC. Protein product: CASSLAASRPSNEQFF. The chain uses TRBV5-4 and TRBJ2-1; D is uncertain. CDR1 SGHNT and CDR2 YYREEE come from the germline V gene (reference sequence). CDR3 length: 16 amino acids. With 0 bases removed from V and 6 bases from J, the gap between germline ends came to 16 bases.

The rearrangement joins TRBV27 to TRBJ2-5, with D tentatively TRBD1 (5 bases). CDR3 length: 21 residues. Deletions cut 5 bases from V and 2 bases from J, with 33 bases between. CDR1 MNHEY and CDR2 SMNVEV come from the germline V gene (reference sequence). The CDR3 is CASSPLQVLNQGSRGQETQYF. Written as DNA, the CDR3 is TGTGCCAGCAGTCCCCTTCAGGTCCTTAATCAGGGCTCTCGAGGACAAGAGACCCAGTACTTC.

The chain is built from TRBV4-1 and TRBJ2-5; 11 bases match TRBD2. The last part of the DNA fits TRBJ2-7 better; the J call may be wrong. CDR1 and CDR2 from the germline V gene are MGHRA and YSYEKL. This CDR3 region has 15 residues. As DNA, the CDR3 is TGCGCCAGCAGCTCCCCGGGACTAGCGGCCTACGAGCAGTACTTC. Translated, it gives CASSSPGLAAYEQYF.

This clone was recorded only once. This rearrangement joins TRBV28 to TRBJ2-7, with 7 nucleotides matching TRBD1. Germline assignment: CDR1 MDHEN and CDR2 SYDVKM. CDR3 size: 14 residues. V lost 7 bases and J lost 4; bases outside the gene matches: 10. As DNA, the CDR3 is TGTGCCAGCACTCCCGGGACAGATATATACGAGCAGTACTTC. As protein: CASTPGTDIYEQYF.

The CDR3 bases are TGTGCCAGCAGGGAGACTAGCGGAGCCTACGAGCAGTACTTC. It encodes CASRETSGAYEQYF. The chain combines TRBV28 with TRBJ2-7, with 9 bases aligning to TRBD2. The CDR3 extends over 14 amino acids. CDR1 is MDHEN, CDR2 SYDVKM, per germline. With 6 bases clipped from V and 2 bases from J, the junction kept 5 bases outside the gene matches.

This chain connects TRBV7-6 to TRBJ2-1, with 8 bases that match TRBD2. The germline gives CDR1 SGHVS, CDR2 FNYEAQ. V shed 1 base, J shed 1 base, and the junction held 6 bases outside the gene matches. The CDR3 is made up of 17 amino acids. The CDR3 DNA reads TGTGCCAGCAGCTTAGGGTCAAGCGGGAGTTCCTACAATGAGCAGTTCTTC. As protein: CASSLGSSGSSYNEQFF.

The chain employs TRBV15 and TRBJ1-1; 8 bases agree with TRBD1. Trimming took 0 bases from V and 8 from J; bases not matched to a gene: 8. This CDR3 comprises 15 residues. The germline gives CDR1 LNHNV, CDR2 YYDKDF (reference sequence). As DNA, the CDR3 is TGTGCCACCAGCAGAGACCTGACAGGGGTGGACGAAGCTTTCTTT. It specifies CATSRDLTGVDEAFF.

The chain links TRBV9 to TRBJ1-2; perhaps TRBD1 as D (6 bases). This CDR3 has 14 residues. Trimming pared 3 bases from V and 2 bases from J, leaving 11 bases between. The germline gives CDR1 SGDLS, CDR2 YYNGEE. The CDR3 region has the DNA TGTGCCAGCAGCGCCAGGGGAACCAACTATGGCTACACCTTC. This codes for CASSARGTNYGYTF.